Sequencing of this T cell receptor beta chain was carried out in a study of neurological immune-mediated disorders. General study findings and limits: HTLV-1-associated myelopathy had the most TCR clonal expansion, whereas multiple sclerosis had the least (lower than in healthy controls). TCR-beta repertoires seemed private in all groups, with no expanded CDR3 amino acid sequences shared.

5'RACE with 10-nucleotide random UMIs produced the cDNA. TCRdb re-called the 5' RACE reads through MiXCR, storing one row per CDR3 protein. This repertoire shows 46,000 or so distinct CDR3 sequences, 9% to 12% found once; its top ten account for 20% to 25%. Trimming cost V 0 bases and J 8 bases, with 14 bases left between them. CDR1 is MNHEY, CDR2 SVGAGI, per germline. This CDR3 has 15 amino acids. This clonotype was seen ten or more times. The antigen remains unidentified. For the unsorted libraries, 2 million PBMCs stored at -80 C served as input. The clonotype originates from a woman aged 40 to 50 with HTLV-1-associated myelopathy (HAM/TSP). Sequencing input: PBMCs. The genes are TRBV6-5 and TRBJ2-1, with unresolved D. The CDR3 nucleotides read TGTGCCAGCAGTTACTCAGGGCCTGGGCCTTATGAGCAGTTCTTC. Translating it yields CASSYSGPGPYEQFF.